The 13 T cell receptor beta chains given below trace back to one sample, sequenced in a study of CD8 T cells in ankylosing spondylitis. Study findings and constraints: A TCR beta motif made of 7 to 9 highly homologous variants seemed typical of ankylosing spondylitis blood.

Which antigens these TCRs recognize remains unknown. A single record per CDR3 protein comes from TCRdb applying MiXCR to the 5' RACE reads. The sample holds over 400,000 distinct CDR3 sequences, 20% to 30% seen once. Specimen: blood, either unsorted or a sorted T cell fraction (not recorded which). The receptors derive from a male donor with ankylosing spondylitis.

This clonotype was seen more than once but under ten times. The rearrangement links TRBV7-2 to TRBJ2-5; no reliable D call. The CDR3 is 13 amino acids. Germline loops: CDR1 SGHTA, CDR2 FQGNSA. Trimming left V 1 base short and J 2 bases short, with 5 bases between. The CDR3 sequence is CASSLEDQETQYF. CDR3 sequence (DNA): TGTGCCAGCAGCTTAGAGGATCAAGAGACCCAGTACTTC.

V is TRBV30 and J is TRBJ1-1; possible D gene TRBD1, 5 bases. CDR1 is GTSNPN, CDR2 SVGIG, per germline (reference sequence). Trimming left V 4 bases short and J 6 bases short, with 15 bases between. This CDR3 comprises 13 residues. The CDR3 sequence is CAWTGPPGAEAFF. CDR3 sequence (DNA): TGTGCCTGGACAGGCCCCCCGGGGGCTGAAGCTTTCTTT.

This clonotype came up a few times. This chain connects TRBV6-2 or TRBV6-3 to TRBJ2-3; 9 bases line up with TRBD2. Germline assignment: CDR1 MNHEY and CDR2 SVGEGT. Trimming took 2 bases from V and 2 from J; bases not matched to a gene: 11. CDR3 length: 18 amino acids. This CDR3 reads CASSYLAGGPRDTDTQYF. DNA of the CDR3: TGTGCCAGCAGTTACCTTGCGGGAGGGCCCCGGGACACAGATACGCAGTATTTT.

The CDR3 here is CASSQGTGGEKLFF. CDR3 sequence (DNA): TGTGCCAGCAGCCAGGGGACAGGGGGAGAAAAACTGTTTTTT. This chain connects TRBV3-1 to TRBJ1-4; 11 bases line up with TRBD1. The CDR3 length is 14 residues. V was pared by 3 bases and J by 8 bases, with 2 bases of the junction left unmatched. Germline CDR1 reads LGHDT; CDR2 reads YNNKEL (reference sequence).

This clonotype was seen only a few times. This sequence joins TRBV7-6 and TRBJ2-2, with TRBD2 matching over 8 bases. The ends lost 4 bases at V and 2 bases at J; junction bases unmatched: 9. Germline assignment: CDR1 SGHVS and CDR2 FNYEAQ. The CDR3 loop spans 17 amino acids. For the CDR3, the DNA is TGTGCCAGCAGCTCCCGCCCAGCGGGGGTTAACACCGGGGAGCTGTTTTTT. Amino acid sequence: CASSSRPAGVNTGELFF.

This chain links TRBV5-1 with TRBJ2-2, with a weak D call TRBD2 (6 bases). In germline, CDR1 is SGHRS, CDR2 YFSETQ. V shed 3 bases and J shed 6 bases, with 18 bases lying between them. The CDR3 has 16 residues. The DNA of the CDR3 is TGCGCCAGCAGCTGGAGGGGCCAAGGGGCGGCCGGGGAGCTGTTTTTT. It codes for CASSWRGQGAAGELFF.

J is TRBJ2-7 and V is TRBV5-1; D is uncertain. The CDR3 covers 15 residues. Trimming left V 0 bases short and J 3 bases short, with 13 bases between. CDR1 SGHRS and CDR2 YFSETQ come from the germline V gene. The CDR3 DNA follows: TGCGCCAGCAGCTTGGATGGTTCTGGGGACTACGAGCAGTACTTC. Its protein is CASSLDGSGDYEQYF.

The rearrangement uses TRBV5-1 and TRBJ2-1; a possible D gene is TRBD1 (5 bases). V was pared by 0 bases and J by 13 bases, with 17 bases between. The CDR3 is 14 amino acids. From germline, CDR1 is SGHRS and CDR2 YFSETQ. As DNA, the CDR3 is TGCGCCAGCAGCTTGGATGGGGCCCCAACAGATCAGTTCTTC. Protein: CASSLDGAPTDQFF.

Concerning this clonotype itself: A junction end diverges from the germline sequence, so it may reflect a read error. The chain is built from TRBV29-1 and TRBJ2-3; TRBD1 aligns across 8 bases. Per the germline V gene, CDR1 is SQVTM and CDR2 is ANQGSEA. The CDR3 has 15 residues. In nucleotides, the CDR3 is TGCAGCGTCGACCCCCGGGCAGGGGGCACGGATACGCAGTATTTT. This gives the protein CSVDPRAGGTDTQYF.

In its sample, this clonotype was seen a few times. One junction end disagrees with the germline gene, perhaps due to a read error. The rearrangement uses TRBV20-1 and TRBJ2-5; 8 bases fit TRBD2. Germline values: CDR1 DFQATT, CDR2 SNEGSKA (reference sequence). The CDR3 extends over 13 amino acids. In nucleotides, the CDR3 is TGCAGTGCCAGAGCGGGAGTGGTTGAGACCCAGTACTTC. This sequence encodes CSARAGVVETQYF.

This clonotype was counted a single time. The gene calls are TRBV2 and TRBJ1-5; D is undetermined. Germline CDR1 is SNHLY and CDR2 is FYNNEI. Trimming pared 4 bases from V and 9 bases from J, leaving 13 bases between. The CDR3 is 13 residues long. The CDR3, as DNA: TGTGCCAGCAGTGGAGACCTGAGGAGGCCCCAGCATTTT. Translating it yields CASSGDLRRPQHF.

J is TRBJ2-1 and V is TRBV6-4; 7 nucleotides align to TRBD2. The CDR3 runs to 15 residues. V lost 0 bases to trimming and J lost 4 bases; unmatched junction nucleotides: 3. Germline CDR1 is MRHNA and CDR2 is SNTAGT. CDR3 amino acids: CASSDSASGYNEQFF. CDR3 DNA sequence: TGTGCCAGCAGTGACTCTGCTAGCGGATACAATGAGCAGTTCTTC.

The J gene is TRBJ1-4, the V gene TRBV5-1, with 7 bases lining up with TRBD1. Losses at the gene ends were 4 bases for V and 8 bases for J; bases not matched to a gene: 11. The CDR3 extends over 15 amino acids. In germline, CDR1 is SGHRS, CDR2 YFSETQ. CDR3 sequence: CASSVHRGGDEKLFF. CDR3 in DNA: TGCGCCAGCAGCGTACACAGGGGCGGAGACGAAAAACTGTTTTTT.